A selection of T cell receptor beta chains follows, all from one sample in a study of response to subunit inactivated influenza vaccine. TCRdb ran MiXCR on the RT-PCR reads and lists one entry per CDR3 protein. The sample contains around 650,000 distinct CDR3 sequences, about 15% of which appear only once. The source was PBMCs from blood, collected 12 days after vaccination. The origin of the receptors is a man over 45 who received an inactivated influenza vaccine. The CDR3 runs from the conserved cysteine through the conserved F or W. D genes are given only for firm matches. Clone size, where shown, is once, few, many, or a class for clones that have expanded.

clone size	D gene	V gene	J gene	CDR3 protein	CDR3 DNA
-	TRBD1	TRBV28	TRBJ2-1	CASEGQGSNSYNEQFF	TGTGCCAGCGAAGGACAGGGGTCGAACTCCTACAATGAGCAGTTCTTC
-	TRBD2	TRBV7-9	TRBJ2-7	CASSPRTSGITYEQYF	TGTGCCAGCAGCCCCCGGACTAGCGGGATCACCTACGAGCAGTACTTC
many	TRBD2	TRBV15	TRBJ2-3	CATSREVLAGSSTDTQYF	TGTGCCACCAGCAGAGAGGTCTTAGCGGGCTCCTCCACAGATACGCAGTATTTT
many	-	TRBV10-3	TRBJ2-1	CAIRSRRGPYNEQFF	TGTGCCATCAGGTCGCGTCGGGGCCCCTACAATGAGCAGTTCTTC
-	TRBD1	TRBV29-1	TRBJ2-1	CSVGQGQRVGYNEQFF	TGCAGCGTTGGACAGGGCCAAAGGGTGGGCTACAATGAGCAGTTCTTC
many	-	TRBV12-3/TRBV12-4	TRBJ1-5	CASRLNLGNQPQHF	TGTGCCAGCAGGTTGAATCTGGGCAATCAGCCCCAGCATTTT
-	-	TRBV5-1	TRBJ1-5	CASSLDTRVGQPQHF	TGCGCCAGCAGCTTGGATACAAGGGTGGGGCAGCCCCAGCATTTT
few	-	TRBV6-8	TRBJ2-1	CASSYCRSRSSYNEQFF	TGTGCCAGCAGTTACTGCCGGAGCAGAAGCTCCTACAATGAGCAGTTCTTC
-	-	TRBV20-1	TRBJ2-7	CSARDWTYEQYF	TGCAGTGCTAGAGACTGGACCTACGAGCAGTACTTC
-	-	TRBV28	TRBJ2-3	CASTDQDTQYF	TGTGCCAGCACCGATCAAGATACGCAGTATTTT
-	TRBD2	TRBV7-2	TRBJ2-7	CASRRTSFDSYEQYF	TGTGCCAGCAGAAGGACTAGCTTTGACTCCTACGAGCAGTACTTC
-	TRBD2	TRBV4-2	TRBJ2-7	CASSQDPAGAYEQYF	TGTGCCAGCAGCCAAGATCCAGCGGGAGCCTACGAGCAGTACTTC
-	-	TRBV4-2	TRBJ2-2	CASSKEIGELFF	TGTGCCAGCAGCAAGGAGATCGGGGAGCTGTTTTTT
-	-	TRBV7-9	TRBJ1-4	CASSPGPINEKLFF	TGTGCCAGCAGCCCGGGACCGATTAATGAAAAACTGTTTTTT
many	-	TRBV7-6	TRBJ2-3	CASSRPADTQYF	TGTGCCAGCAGCCGTCCAGCAGATACGCAGTATTTT
-	TRBD1	TRBV5-1	TRBJ2-1	CASSFPFGTGGTNEQFF	TGCGCCAGCAGCTTCCCGTTCGGGACAGGGGGGACCAATGAGCAGTTCTTC
-	-	TRBV7-2	TRBJ2-1	CASSLAQRTPFGSYNEQFF	TGTGCCAGCAGCTTAGCGCAACGTACTCCCTTTGGCTCCTACAATGAGCAGTTCTTC
few	TRBD2	TRBV20-1	TRBJ2-1	CSARVGTSGGGRNYNEQFF	TGCAGTGCTAGAGTAGGTACTAGCGGGGGAGGAAGAAATTACAATGAGCAGTTCTTC
many	-	TRBV10-3	TRBJ2-7	CATTDGYYEQYF	TGTGCCACCACGGACGGGTACTACGAGCAGTACTTC
-	-	TRBV12-3/TRBV12-4	TRBJ2-1	CASRGYFAYNEQFF	TGTGCCAGCCGGGGGTATTTCGCCTACAATGAGCAGTTCTTC
many	TRBD1	TRBV20-1	TRBJ2-3	CSARSPTGGLQYF	TGCAGTGCTAGGAGCCCCACAGGGGGGTTGCAGTATTTT
few	-	TRBV20-1	TRBJ2-1	CSARDLLGHNEQFF	TGCAGTGCTAGAGATCTCCTGGGTCACAATGAGCAGTTCTTC
few	-	TRBV2	TRBJ1-4	CASRAPANEKLFF	TGTGCCAGCAGGGCACCCGCCAATGAAAAACTGTTTTTT
-	-	TRBV14	TRBJ2-4	CASSPPGRAKNIQYF	TGTGCCAGCAGCCCTCCGGGTAGGGCCAAAAACATTCAGTACTTC